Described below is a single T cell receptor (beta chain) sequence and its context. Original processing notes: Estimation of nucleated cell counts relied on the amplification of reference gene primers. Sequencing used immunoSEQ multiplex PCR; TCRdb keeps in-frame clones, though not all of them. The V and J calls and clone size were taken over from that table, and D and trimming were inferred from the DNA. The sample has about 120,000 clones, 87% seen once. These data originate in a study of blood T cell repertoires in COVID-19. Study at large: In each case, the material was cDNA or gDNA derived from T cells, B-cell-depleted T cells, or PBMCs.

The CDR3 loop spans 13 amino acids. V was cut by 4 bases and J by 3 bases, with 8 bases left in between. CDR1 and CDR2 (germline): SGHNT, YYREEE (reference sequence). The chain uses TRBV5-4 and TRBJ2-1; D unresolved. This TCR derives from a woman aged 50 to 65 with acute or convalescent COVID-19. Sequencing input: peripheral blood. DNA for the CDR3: TGTGCCAGCAGCGTAGCAGTCTACAATGAGCAGTTCTTC. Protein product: CASSVAVYNEQFF.